This TCR beta chain was recorded in a study of T-cell memory formation after mild COVID-19. Study results and caveats: The study found contracting CD4+ clones mainly in CM and EM and contracting CD8+ clones in EMRA. Clonal second-wave expansions that peaked on day 37 had unconfirmed SARS-CoV-2 specificity. Memory from before infection featured some responding clones, which suggests cross-reactive memory joined.

This clonotype has at least ten counts. Its cognate antigen is unknown. Compared with germline, one end of the junction differs, possibly owing to a read error. Per the germline V gene, CDR1 is SGHRS and CDR2 is YFSETQ. The CDR3 has 13 residues. With constant-segment primers, 5'RACE yielded cDNA libraries of TCR alpha and TCR beta that carried sample barcodes and UMIs. Each CDR3 protein gets one entry after TCRdb re-called the 5' RACE reads with MiXCR. The data contain some 160,000 distinct CDR3 sequences, 10% to 15% of them singletons. The TCR sequence derives from a man between 18 and 35 years old who had mild COVID-19 (a few samples of this study predate the infection). Cell type and time point are not known. The sequencing input was PBMCs or a T cell subset sorted from them (not recorded which). The chain links TRBV5-1 to TRBJ2-5; unclear D gene. The CDR3 sequence is CASSLLGQETQYF. The CDR3 bases are TGTGCCAGCAGCTTATTGGGCCAAGAGACCCAGTACTTC. Full variable domain (remainder filled in from reference TRBV5-1 and TRBJ2-5): KAGVTQTPRYLIKTRGQQVTLSCSPISGHRSVSWYQQTPGQGLQFLFEYFSETQRNKGNFPGRFSGRQFSNSRSEMNVSTLELGDSALYLCASSLLGQETQYFGPGTRLLVL.